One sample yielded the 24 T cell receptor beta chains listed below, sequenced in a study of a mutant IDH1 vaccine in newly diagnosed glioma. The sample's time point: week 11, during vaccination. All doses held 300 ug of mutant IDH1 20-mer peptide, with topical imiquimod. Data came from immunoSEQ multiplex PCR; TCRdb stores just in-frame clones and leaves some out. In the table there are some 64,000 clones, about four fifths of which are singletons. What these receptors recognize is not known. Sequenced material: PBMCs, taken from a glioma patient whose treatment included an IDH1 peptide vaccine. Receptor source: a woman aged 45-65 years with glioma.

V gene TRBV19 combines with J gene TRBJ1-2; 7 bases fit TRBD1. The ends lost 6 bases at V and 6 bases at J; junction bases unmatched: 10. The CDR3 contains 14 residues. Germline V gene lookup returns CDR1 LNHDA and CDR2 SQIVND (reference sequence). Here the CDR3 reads CASRDRRGKDGYTF. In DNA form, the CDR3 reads TGTGCCAGTAGGGACAGGAGGGGGAAGGATGGCTACACCTTC.

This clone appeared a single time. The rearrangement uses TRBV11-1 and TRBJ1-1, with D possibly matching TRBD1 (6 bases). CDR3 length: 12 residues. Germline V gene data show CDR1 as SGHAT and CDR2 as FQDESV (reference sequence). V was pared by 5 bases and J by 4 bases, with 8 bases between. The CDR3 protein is CASSQTGTEAFF. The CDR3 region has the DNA TGTGCCAGCAGCCAGACAGGCACTGAAGCTTTCTTT.

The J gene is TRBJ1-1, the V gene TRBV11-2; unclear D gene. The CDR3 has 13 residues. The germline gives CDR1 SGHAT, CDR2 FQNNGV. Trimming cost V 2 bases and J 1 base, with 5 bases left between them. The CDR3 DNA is TGTGCCAGCAGCTTATTCAAGAACACTGAAGCTTTCTTT. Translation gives CASSLFKNTEAFF.

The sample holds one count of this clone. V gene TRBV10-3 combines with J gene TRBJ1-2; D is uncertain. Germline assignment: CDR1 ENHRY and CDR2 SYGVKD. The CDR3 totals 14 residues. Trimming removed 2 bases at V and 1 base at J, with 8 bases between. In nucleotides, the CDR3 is TGTGCCATCAGTGAGGGGTCGGGTAACTATGGCTACACCTTC. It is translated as CAISEGSGNYGYTF.

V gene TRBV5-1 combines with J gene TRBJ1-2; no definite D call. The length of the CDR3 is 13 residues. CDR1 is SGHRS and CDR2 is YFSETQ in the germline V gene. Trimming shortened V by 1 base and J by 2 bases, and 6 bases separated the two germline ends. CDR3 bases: TGCGCCAGCAGCTTGTCCGAGAACTATGGCTACACCTTC. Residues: CASSLSENYGYTF.

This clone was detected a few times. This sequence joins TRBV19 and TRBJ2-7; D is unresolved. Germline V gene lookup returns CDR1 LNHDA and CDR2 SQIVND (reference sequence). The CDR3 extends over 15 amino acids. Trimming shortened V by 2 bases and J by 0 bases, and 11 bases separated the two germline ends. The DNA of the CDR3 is TGTGCCAGTAGTATACGGTCACATACCTCCTACGAGCAGTACTTC. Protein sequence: CASSIRSHTSYEQYF.

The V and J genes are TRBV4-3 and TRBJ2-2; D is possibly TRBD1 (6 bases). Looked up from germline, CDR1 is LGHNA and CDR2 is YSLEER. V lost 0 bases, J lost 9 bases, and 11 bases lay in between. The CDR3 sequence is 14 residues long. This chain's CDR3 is CASSQDPTGWELFF. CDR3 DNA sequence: TGCGCCAGCAGCCAAGATCCGACAGGATGGGAGCTGTTTTTT.

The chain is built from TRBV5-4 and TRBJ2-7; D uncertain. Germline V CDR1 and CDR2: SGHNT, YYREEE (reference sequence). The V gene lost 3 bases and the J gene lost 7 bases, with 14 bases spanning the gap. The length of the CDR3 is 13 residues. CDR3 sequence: CASSSVRTREQYF. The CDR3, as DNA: TGTGCCAGCAGCTCCGTGCGGACGAGAGAGCAGTACTTC. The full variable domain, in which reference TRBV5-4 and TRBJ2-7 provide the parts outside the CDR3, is ETGVTQSPTHLIKTRGQQVTLRCSSQSGHNTVSWYQQALGQGPQFIFQYYREEENGRGNFPPRFSGLQFPNYSSELNVNALELDDSALYLCASSSVRTREQYFGPGTRLTVT.

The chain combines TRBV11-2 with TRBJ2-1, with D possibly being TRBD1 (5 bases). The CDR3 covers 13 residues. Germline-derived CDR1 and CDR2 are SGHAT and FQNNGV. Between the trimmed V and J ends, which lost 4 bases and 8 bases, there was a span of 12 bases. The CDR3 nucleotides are TGTGCCAGCAGCTCCCCCGTGGGGCATGAGCAGTTCTTC. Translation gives CASSSPVGHEQFF.

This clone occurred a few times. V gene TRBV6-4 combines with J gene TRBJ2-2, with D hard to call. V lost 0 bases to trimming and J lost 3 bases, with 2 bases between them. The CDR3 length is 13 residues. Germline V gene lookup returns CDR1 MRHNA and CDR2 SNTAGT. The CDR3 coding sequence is TGTGCCAGCAGTGACTCGGACACCGGGGAGCTGTTTTTT. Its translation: CASSDSDTGELFF.

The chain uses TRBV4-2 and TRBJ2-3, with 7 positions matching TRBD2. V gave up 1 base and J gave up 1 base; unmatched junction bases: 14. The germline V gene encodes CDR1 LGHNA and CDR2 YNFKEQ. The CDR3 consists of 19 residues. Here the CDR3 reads CASSQAYPGLAGGTDTQYF. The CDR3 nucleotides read TGTGCCAGCAGCCAAGCATATCCCGGACTGGCGGGGGGCACAGATACGCAGTATTTT.

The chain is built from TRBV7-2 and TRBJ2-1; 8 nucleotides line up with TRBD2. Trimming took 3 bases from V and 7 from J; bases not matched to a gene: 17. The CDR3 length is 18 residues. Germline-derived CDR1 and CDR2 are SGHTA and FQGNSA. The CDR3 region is CASSFYPRGGGLGNEQFF. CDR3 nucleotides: TGTGCCAGCAGCTTCTACCCCCGGGGGGGCGGGCTAGGTAATGAGCAGTTCTTC.

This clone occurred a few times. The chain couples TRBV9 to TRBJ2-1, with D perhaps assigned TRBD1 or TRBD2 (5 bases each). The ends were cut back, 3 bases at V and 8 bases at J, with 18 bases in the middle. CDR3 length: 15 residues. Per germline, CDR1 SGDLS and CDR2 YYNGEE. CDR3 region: CASSAEGASGYEQFF. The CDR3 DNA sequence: TGTGCCAGCAGCGCCGAAGGGGCGAGCGGCTATGAGCAGTTCTTC.

In nucleotides, the CDR3 is TGTGCCAGCAGCCAAGCCCCCGAGACCCAGTACTTC. This codes for CASSQAPETQYF. The V and J genes are TRBV14 and TRBJ2-5; no definite D call. Trimming shortened V by 1 base and J by 5 bases, and 5 bases separated the two germline ends. This CDR3 comprises 12 residues. From germline, CDR1 is SGHDN and CDR2 FVKESK.

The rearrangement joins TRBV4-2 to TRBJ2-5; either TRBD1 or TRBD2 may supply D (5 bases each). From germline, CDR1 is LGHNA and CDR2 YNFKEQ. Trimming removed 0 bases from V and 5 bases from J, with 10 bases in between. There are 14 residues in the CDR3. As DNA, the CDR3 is TGTGCCAGCAGCCAAGACGTTTGGGGGGAGACCCAGTACTTC. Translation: CASSQDVWGETQYF.

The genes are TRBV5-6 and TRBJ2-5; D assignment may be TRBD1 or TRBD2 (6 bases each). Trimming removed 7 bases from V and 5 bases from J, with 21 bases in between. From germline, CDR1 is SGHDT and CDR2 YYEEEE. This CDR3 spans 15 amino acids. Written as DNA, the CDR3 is TGTGCCAGCCAAACAGGGACTCAGCTATTGGAGACCCAGTACTTC. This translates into CASQTGTQLLETQYF.

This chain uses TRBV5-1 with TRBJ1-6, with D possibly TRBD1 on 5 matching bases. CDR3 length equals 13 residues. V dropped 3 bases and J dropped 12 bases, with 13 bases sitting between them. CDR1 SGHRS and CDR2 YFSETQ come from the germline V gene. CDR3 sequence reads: CASSSLGGGPLHF. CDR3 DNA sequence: TGCGCCAGCAGCTCCCTTGGGGGGGGACCCCTCCACTTT.

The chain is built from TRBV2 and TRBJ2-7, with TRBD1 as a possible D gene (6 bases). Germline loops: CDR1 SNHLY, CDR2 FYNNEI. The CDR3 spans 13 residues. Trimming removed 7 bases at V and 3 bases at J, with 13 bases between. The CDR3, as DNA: TGTGCCAGCAACGATGTAGGGGGCTACGAGCAGTACTTC. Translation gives CASNDVGGYEQYF.

The CDR3 spells CAISESTYDEQFF. As DNA, the CDR3 is TGTGCCATCAGTGAGTCGACCTATGATGAGCAGTTCTTC. J is TRBJ2-1 and V is TRBV10-3; D is ambiguous. The CDR3 has 13 amino acids. Germline-derived CDR1 and CDR2 are ENHRY and SYGVKD. The V and J ends lost 0 bases and 8 bases respectively, with 8 bases between them.

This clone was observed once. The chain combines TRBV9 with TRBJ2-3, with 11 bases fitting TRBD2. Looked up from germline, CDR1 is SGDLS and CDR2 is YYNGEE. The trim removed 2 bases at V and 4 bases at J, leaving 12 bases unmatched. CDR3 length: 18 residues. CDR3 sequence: CASSVIGKLAGGSDTQYF. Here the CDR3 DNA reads TGTGCCAGCAGCGTTATCGGGAAGCTAGCGGGGGGATCAGATACGCAGTATTTT.

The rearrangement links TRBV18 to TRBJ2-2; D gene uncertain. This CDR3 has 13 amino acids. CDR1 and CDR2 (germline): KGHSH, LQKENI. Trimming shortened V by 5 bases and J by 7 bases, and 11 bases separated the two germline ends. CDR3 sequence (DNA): TGTGCCAGCTCATCCGCCCTCGGCGGGGAGCTGTTTTTT. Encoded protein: CASSSALGGELFF.

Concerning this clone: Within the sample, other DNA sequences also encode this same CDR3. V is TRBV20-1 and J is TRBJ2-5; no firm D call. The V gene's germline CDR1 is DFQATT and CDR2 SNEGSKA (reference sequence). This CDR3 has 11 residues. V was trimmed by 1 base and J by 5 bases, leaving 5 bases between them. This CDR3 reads CSARVGETQYF. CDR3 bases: TGCAGTGCTAGAGTAGGGGAGACCCAGTACTTC.

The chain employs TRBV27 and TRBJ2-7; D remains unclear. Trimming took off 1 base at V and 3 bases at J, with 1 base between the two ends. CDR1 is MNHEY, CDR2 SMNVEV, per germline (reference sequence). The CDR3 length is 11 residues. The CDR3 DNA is TGTGCCAGCAGTTTATACTACGAGCAGTACTTC. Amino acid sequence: CASSLYYEQYF.

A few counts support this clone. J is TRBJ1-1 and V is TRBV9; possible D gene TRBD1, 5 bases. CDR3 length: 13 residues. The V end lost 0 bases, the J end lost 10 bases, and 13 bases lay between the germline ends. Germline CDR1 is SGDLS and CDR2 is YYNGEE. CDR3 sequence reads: CASSVAGTGVAFF. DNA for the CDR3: TGTGCCAGCAGCGTAGCCGGGACCGGGGTAGCTTTCTTT.